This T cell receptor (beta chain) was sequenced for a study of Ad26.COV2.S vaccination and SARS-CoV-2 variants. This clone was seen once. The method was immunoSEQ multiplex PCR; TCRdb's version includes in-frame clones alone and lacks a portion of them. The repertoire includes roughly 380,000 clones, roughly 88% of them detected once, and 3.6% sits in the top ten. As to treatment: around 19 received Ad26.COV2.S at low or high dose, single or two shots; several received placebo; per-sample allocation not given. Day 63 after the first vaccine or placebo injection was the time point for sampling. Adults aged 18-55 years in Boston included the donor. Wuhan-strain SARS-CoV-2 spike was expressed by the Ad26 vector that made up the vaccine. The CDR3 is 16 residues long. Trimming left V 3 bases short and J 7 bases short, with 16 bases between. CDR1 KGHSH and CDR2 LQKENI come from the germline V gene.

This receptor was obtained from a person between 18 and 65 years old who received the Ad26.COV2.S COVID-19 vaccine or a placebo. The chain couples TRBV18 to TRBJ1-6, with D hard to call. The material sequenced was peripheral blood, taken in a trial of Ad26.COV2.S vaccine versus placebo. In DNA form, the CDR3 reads TGTGCCAGCTCACCCTCAGCGGAAACGAGGAATTCACCCCTCCACTTT. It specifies CASSPSAETRNSPLHF.